The 32 T cell receptor beta chains in this list originate from one sample, sequenced in a study of T cells in Graves' hyperthyroidism and ophthalmopathy. Regions amplified from RNA transcripts were the TCR beta CDR3 regions. Initially, a first-round RT-PCR of the TCR CDR3 employed the HTBI primer set. TCRdb passed the multiplex PCR reads through MiXCR, listing each CDR3 protein once. The data show around 250,000 distinct CDR3 sequences, approximately 25% seen once. The specimen sequenced was blood. These receptors all come from a woman aged 35 to 49 with Graves' ophthalmopathy.

The gene calls are TRBV6-1 and TRBJ1-5; D might be TRBD1 (6 bases). Germline assignment: CDR1 MNHNS and CDR2 SASEGT. V lost 7 bases, J lost 3 bases, and 13 bases lay in between. The CDR3 is made up of 14 amino acids. The CDR3 DNA sequence: TGTGCCAGCATCCTCACAGGGAACAATCAGCCCCAGCATTTT. Its translation: CASILTGNNQPQHF.

This clonotype was recorded many times. This sequence joins TRBV6-5 and TRBJ2-7; D gene unclear. Per the germline V gene, CDR1 is MNHEY and CDR2 is SVGAGI. The CDR3 is 13 residues long. V was shortened by 2 bases and J by 0 bases, with 5 bases between the two germline ends. The CDR3 protein is CASSYSSSYEQYF. The CDR3 region has the DNA TGTGCCAGCAGTTACAGTAGCTCCTACGAGCAGTACTTC.

This clonotype has a count of ten or more. This chain joins TRBV28 and TRBJ2-7; the D gene is possibly TRBD1 (6 bases). Trimming cost V 5 bases and J 0 bases, with 26 bases left between them. CDR1 is MDHEN, CDR2 SYDVKM, per germline. The CDR3 totals 19 residues. CDR3 sequence: CASSPRTAYKGYHSYEQYF. The CDR3 region has the DNA TGTGCCAGCAGTCCCCGGACAGCCTATAAGGGTTACCACTCCTACGAGCAGTACTTC.

This clonotype was seen ten or more times. The chain couples TRBV7-9 to TRBJ2-7, with 7 bases aligning to TRBD2. Germline CDR1 reads SEHNR; CDR2 reads FQNEAQ (reference sequence). The CDR3 runs 15 residues. The junction had 4 bases not matched to a gene; V was cut back by 2 bases and J by 0 bases. The DNA for the CDR3 is TGTGCCAGCAGCTTAAGGGAGGGAAGCTCCTACGAGCAGTACTTC. Translated: CASSLREGSSYEQYF. Supplemented by reference TRBV7-9 and TRBJ2-7, the full variable domain reads DTGVSQNPRHKITKRGQNVTFRCDPISEHNRLYWYRQTLGQGPEFLTYFQNEAQLEKSRLLSDRFSAERPKGSFSTLEIQRTEQGDSAMYLCASSLREGSSYEQYFGPGTRLTVT.

This clonotype was observed many times. The chain is built from TRBV20-1 and TRBJ1-1; TRBD1 is a possible D gene (6 bases). Germline CDR1 is DFQATT and CDR2 is SNEGSKA (reference sequence). The CDR3 has 15 amino acids. V was cut by 5 bases and J by 0 bases, with 16 bases left in between. This chain's CDR3 is CSAPDRSSMNTEAFF. CDR3 DNA: TGCAGTGCTCCAGACAGGTCCTCAATGAACACTGAAGCTTTCTTT.

The chain joins TRBV11-1 to TRBJ2-7; either TRBD1 or TRBD2 may supply D (5 bases each). This CDR3 region has 14 residues. Germline V gene data show CDR1 as SGHAT and CDR2 as FQDESV (reference sequence). Trimming left V 2 bases short and J 6 bases short, with 14 bases between. The CDR3: CASSLMGPTSEQYF. In nucleotides, the CDR3 is TGTGCCAGCAGCTTAATGGGACCCACCTCCGAGCAGTACTTC.

This clonotype was seen at least ten times. This chain joins TRBV6-2 or TRBV6-3 and TRBJ2-7; 10 bases match TRBD2. Germline CDR1 MNHEY, CDR2 SVGEGT. Trimming at V came to 7 bases and at J to 1 base, leaving 7 bases not matched to a gene. This CDR3 spans 15 amino acids. Here the CDR3 DNA reads TGTGCCAGCAACCTAGCGGGAGACGGATCCTACGAGCAGTACTTC. The encoded protein is CASNLAGDGSYEQYF.

This clonotype has a count of ten or more. The chain carries TRBV18 and TRBJ1-2, with 9 bases that match TRBD1. The CDR3 contains 16 residues. V shed 1 base, J shed 2 bases, and the junction held 5 bases outside the gene matches. Germline V gene data show CDR1 as KGHSH and CDR2 as LQKENI. The CDR3 loop is CASSPLLQGANYGYTF. CDR3 bases: TGTGCCAGCTCACCACTTCTACAGGGGGCCAACTATGGCTACACCTTC.

The V call is TRBV20-1, the J call TRBJ1-3; 7 nucleotides match TRBD1. V trimming: 3 bases; J trimming: 4 bases; junction bases outside the gene matches: 6. Germline V CDR1 and CDR2: DFQATT, SNEGSKA (reference sequence). The CDR3 spans 14 residues. The CDR3 loop is CSASPTRGGNTIYF. The CDR3 coding sequence is TGCAGTGCTAGTCCTACCAGGGGGGGAAACACCATATATTTT.

This clonotype was seen only a few times. CDR3 amino acids: CASSFHSRSEQYF. CDR3 coding DNA: TGTGCCAGCAGCTTCCACAGCCGCAGCGAGCAGTACTTC. The chain has TRBV7-2 and TRBJ2-7; D not certain. Trimming shortened V by 3 bases and J by 6 bases, and 12 bases separated the two germline ends. Germline V gives CDR1 SGHTA, CDR2 FQGNSA. The length of the CDR3 is 13 residues.

This clonotype was counted at least ten times. The CDR3 region is CASSSAGTSNTGELFF. As DNA, the CDR3 is TGTGCCAGCAGCTCGGCCGGGACTTCGAACACCGGGGAGCTGTTTTTT. The chain links TRBV6-1 to TRBJ2-2; the D gene is possibly TRBD2 (6 bases). Germline CDR1 MNHNS, CDR2 SASEGT. This CDR3 region has 16 residues. Trimming removed 6 bases at V and 0 bases at J, with 14 bases between.

This clonotype was counted ten times or more. The rearrangement joins TRBV24-1 to TRBJ2-2; TRBD1 agrees at 8 bases. The CDR3 is 15 residues long. Germline CDR1 is KGHDR and CDR2 is SFDVKD. Trimming at V came to 12 bases and at J to 5 bases, leaving 13 bases not matched to a gene. The CDR3 spells CAAGSYTGGTGELFF. The CDR3 bases are TGTGCCGCCGGATCATATACAGGGGGGACCGGGGAGCTGTTTTTT.

This clonotype was counted many times. The rearrangement joins TRBV4-1 to TRBJ2-3; 10 positions agree with TRBD1. The CDR3 has 15 residues. Unmatched junction bases numbered 4, after V lost 2 bases and J lost 5 bases. In germline, CDR1 is MGHRA, CDR2 YSYEKL. The CDR3 here is CASSQIGTGVDTQYF. The CDR3 DNA is TGCGCCAGCAGCCAAATTGGGACAGGGGTAGATACGCAGTATTTT.

The table lists this clonotype with many counts. The chain has TRBV6-5 and TRBJ2-7; D remains ambiguous. This CDR3 comprises 13 residues. The germline V gene encodes CDR1 MNHEY and CDR2 SVGAGI. V was shortened by 1 base and J by 4 bases, with 8 bases between the two germline ends. CDR3 DNA sequence: TGTGCCAGCAGTTACTATCTGCTATACGAGCAGTACTTC. Translation: CASSYYLLYEQYF.

At least ten counts were recorded for this clonotype. The genes are TRBV24-1 and TRBJ2-2; D might be TRBD2 (5 bases). V was pared by 3 bases and J by 3 bases, with 10 bases between. Per the germline V gene, CDR1 is KGHDR and CDR2 is SFDVKD. The CDR3 is 15 residues long. This CDR3 is CATSDAGLYTGELFF. CDR3 nucleotide sequence: TGTGCCACCAGTGATGCCGGACTTTACACCGGGGAGCTGTTTTTT.

V gene TRBV28 combines with J gene TRBJ1-5; TRBD1 agrees at 8 bases. V gave up 6 bases and J gave up 5 bases; unmatched junction bases: 6. The germline V gene encodes CDR1 MDHEN and CDR2 SYDVKM. This CDR3 comprises 14 residues. CDR3 loop: CASRSGTGDQPQHF. DNA of the CDR3: TGTGCCAGCAGGTCCGGGACAGGTGATCAGCCCCAGCATTTT.

V gene TRBV14 combines with J gene TRBJ2-7, with D possibly being TRBD1 (6 bases). The length of the CDR3 is 15 residues. V was shortened by 1 base and J by 4 bases, with 14 bases between the two germline ends. CDR1 is SGHDN, CDR2 FVKESK, per germline. The CDR3 protein is CASSQGLGARYEQYF. The CDR3 bases are TGTGCCAGCAGCCAAGGTCTGGGGGCGAGGTACGAGCAGTACTTC.

This clonotype was counted ten times or more. The gene calls are TRBV7-3 and TRBJ1-2; 12 nucleotides agree with TRBD1. The germline CDR1 and CDR2 sequences are SGHTA and FQGTGA. The CDR3 consists of 16 residues. With V trimmed by 5 bases and J by 3 bases, 7 bases remained unmatched. In DNA form, the CDR3 reads TGTGCCAGCAGCCGAGGGACAGGGGGCGCAGACTATGGCTACACCTTC. Residues: CASSRGTGGADYGYTF.

This clonotype was observed at least ten times. The chain has TRBV20-1 and TRBJ2-2; 11 bases are shared with TRBD2. Germline-derived CDR1 and CDR2 are DFQATT and SNEGSKA (reference sequence). V dropped 7 bases and J dropped 5; count of bases not matched to a gene: 12. The CDR3 length is 16 residues. The CDR3 loop is CSVSVSGRAGTGELFF. The CDR3 coding sequence is TGCAGTGTTTCTGTTAGCGGGAGGGCGGGGACCGGGGAGCTGTTTTTT.

For this clonotype: The junction differs from germline at one of its ends, possibly a read error. This rearrangement joins TRBV28 to TRBJ2-6; no firm D call. Looked up from germline, CDR1 is MDHEN and CDR2 is SYDVKM. The CDR3 totals 12 residues. The CDR3 sequence: CASNSAANVLTF. The CDR3 nucleotides read TGTGCCAGCAACTCTGCGGCCAACGTCCTGACTTTC.

This rearrangement joins TRBV7-9 to TRBJ2-5; 8 bases fit TRBD2. The ends lost 5 bases at V and 2 bases at J; junction bases unmatched: 7. CDR1 and CDR2 (germline): SEHNR, FQNEAQ (reference sequence). The CDR3 has 15 amino acids. The CDR3 DNA reads as TGTGCCAGCAGCGTTTCGGGACTAGAGCAAGAGACCCAGTACTTC. Its translation is CASSVSGLEQETQYF.

The chain joins TRBV6-5 to TRBJ1-3; no definite D call. With 3 bases removed from V and 2 bases from J, the gap between germline ends came to 5 bases. CDR3 length: 13 residues. Germline-derived CDR1 and CDR2 are MNHEY and SVGAGI. DNA for the CDR3: TGTGCCAGCAGTTATTGGCCTGGAAACACCATATATTTT. It encodes CASSYWPGNTIYF.

The rearrangement joins TRBV19 to TRBJ1-2; possibly TRBD1 for D (6 bases). This CDR3 contains 15 residues. Trimming pared 6 bases from V and 4 bases from J, leaving 18 bases between. The germline CDR1 and CDR2 sequences are LNHDA and SQIVND (reference sequence). The CDR3 loop reads CASRGQSLEAYGYTF. The CDR3 DNA sequence: TGTGCCAGTAGAGGACAGTCCTTGGAGGCCTATGGCTACACCTTC.

In this sample, this clonotype turned up a few times. J is TRBJ2-3 and V is TRBV6-1, with 8 bases identical to TRBD1. The germline CDR1 and CDR2 sequences are MNHNS and SASEGT. This CDR3 contains 12 residues. J lost 6 bases, V lost 6 bases, and 2 bases had no gene match. The CDR3 sequence is CASSRDRDTQYF. DNA of the CDR3: TGTGCCAGCAGCAGGGACAGGGATACGCAGTATTTT.

This clonotype has ten or more counts. The chain employs TRBV6-5 and TRBJ1-3, with unresolved D. The CDR3 extends over 13 amino acids. V gave up 8 bases and J gave up 0 bases, with 8 bases separating them. The germline V gene encodes CDR1 MNHEY and CDR2 SVGAGI. The CDR3 loop is CASSLNSGNTIYF. As DNA, the CDR3 is TGTGCCAGCTCGCTAAACTCTGGAAACACCATATATTTT.

This clonotype was observed many times. The chain is built from TRBV19 and TRBJ2-2; D ambiguous. Germline CDR1 LNHDA, CDR2 SQIVND (reference sequence). This CDR3 is 14 amino acids long. The V end was cut by 0 bases, the J end by 6 bases, with 8 bases between. CDR3 protein: CASSIDLVPGELFF. Written as DNA, the CDR3 is TGTGCCAGTAGTATAGATCTGGTTCCCGGGGAGCTGTTTTTT.

This clonotype was seen many times. The rearrangement links TRBV20-1 to TRBJ2-7, with D possibly matching TRBD2 (5 bases). The V end was cut by 0 bases, the J end by 5 bases, with 14 bases between. Per the germline V gene, CDR1 is DFQATT and CDR2 is SNEGSKA (reference sequence). This CDR3 region has 14 residues. The CDR3 DNA sequence: TGCAGTGCTAGAGAGGCAGCGGCTGACCACGAGCAGTACTTC. Translated: CSAREAAADHEQYF.

This clonotype was recorded at least ten times. The chain carries TRBV9 and TRBJ2-5, with D unclear. Trimming took off 5 bases at V and 7 bases at J, with 15 bases between the two ends. The CDR3 has 13 residues. Germline values: CDR1 SGDLS, CDR2 YYNGEE. The chain's CDR3 is CASSPGSLGTQYF. CDR3 nucleotides: TGTGCCAGCAGTCCGGGTTCCTTGGGGACCCAGTACTTC.

The chain couples TRBV5-1 to TRBJ2-2; 9 bases are shared with TRBD1. Germline CDR1 and CDR2: SGHRS and YFSETQ. The V gene end was trimmed by 4 bases and the J gene end by 1 base; junction bases not matched to a gene: 5. This CDR3 is built from 16 residues. As DNA, the CDR3 is TGCGCCAGCAGCCACAGGGGGCTTGAGAACACCGGGGAGCTGTTTTTT. Translated: CASSHRGLENTGELFF.

This clonotype was found many times. The chain combines TRBV20-1 with TRBJ2-7; TRBD1 matches at 7 bases. Germline CDR1 and CDR2: DFQATT and SNEGSKA (reference sequence). The CDR3 consists of 15 residues. V shed 1 base, J shed 3 bases, and the junction held 9 bases outside the gene matches. CDR3 coding DNA: TGCAGTGCTAGAGTATCCGGGACAGCTAACTACGAGCAGTACTTC. It is translated as CSARVSGTANYEQYF.

This clonotype occurred many times. The chain has TRBV28 and TRBJ1-5; weak D call: TRBD1 (5 bases). The CDR3 consists of 16 residues. Germline loops: CDR1 MDHEN, CDR2 SYDVKM. Trimming shortened V by 5 bases and J by 2 bases, and 16 bases separated the two germline ends. In DNA, the CDR3 is TGTGCCAGCAGTGAGTCGGGGGGGTTGGGCAATCAGCCCCAGCATTTT. Translated: CASSESGGLGNQPQHF.

This clonotype was seen many times. This rearrangement joins TRBV7-2 to TRBJ2-7; TRBD2 aligns across 11 bases. The CDR3 length is 15 residues. Germline CDR1 SGHTA, CDR2 FQGNSA. V was clipped by 5 bases and J by 7 bases; unmatched bases: 10. The CDR3 sequence: CASSTLAGGRREQYF. The CDR3 DNA sequence: TGTGCCAGCAGCACTCTAGCGGGAGGACGTAGAGAGCAGTACTTC.